The 7 T cell receptor beta chains below all came from one sample that was sequenced in a study of T-cell reconstitution after alpha-beta-depleted transplantation in children. TCRbeta library construction was performed incorporating unique molecular identifiers. TCRdb re-called the PCR reads with MiXCR, one entry per CDR3 protein. This sample has around 800,000 distinct CDR3 sequences, with roughly 16% found just once. The sequenced sample was PBMCs, mostly from graft donor cells, obtained 360 days after TCRalphabeta/CD19-depleted stem cell transplant. These receptor sequences come from a male patient between 10 and 17 years old who had a stem cell transplant for acute lymphoblastic leukemia, so the T cells may come from the graft donor.

This clonotype has just a few counts. This chain links TRBV7-9 with TRBJ2-1; perhaps TRBD2 as D (7 bases). The germline gives CDR1 SEHNR, CDR2 FQNEAQ (reference sequence). CDR3 length: 15 residues. Trimming removed 5 bases at V and 5 bases at J, with 16 bases between. The CDR3 region is CASSPKGGGHNEQFF. In DNA, the CDR3 is TGTGCCAGCAGCCCCAAGGGGGGAGGGCACAATGAGCAGTTCTTC.

The V gene is TRBV24-1, the J gene TRBJ2-3; D is unclear. Trimming took 4 bases from V and 2 from J, leaving 12 bases between them. The CDR3 consists of 15 residues. From germline, CDR1 is KGHDR and CDR2 SFDVKD. The CDR3 sequence is CATSDHKVLTDTQYF. The CDR3 DNA is TGTGCCACCAGTGACCATAAGGTACTCACAGATACGCAGTATTTT.

J is TRBJ2-6 and V is TRBV12-3 or TRBV12-4; 9 nucleotides line up with TRBD1. CDR3 size: 15 residues. The V and J ends lost 7 bases and 4 bases, in that order; junction bases with no gene match: 5. CDR3 sequence: CASKLQGAGANVLTF. The CDR3 DNA sequence: TGTGCCAGCAAATTACAGGGGGCAGGGGCCAACGTCCTGACTTTC.

The rearrangement links TRBV20-1 to TRBJ1-6; D is uncertain. The CDR3 runs to 16 residues. CDR1 and CDR2 (germline): DFQATT, SNEGSKA (reference sequence). The ends were cut back, 6 bases at V and 0 bases at J, with 15 bases in the middle. CDR3 nucleotides: TGCAGTGCAGCTAGAGGAAGAAGCTCCTATAATTCACCCCTCCACTTT. Translating it yields CSAARGRSSYNSPLHF.

This chain's CDR3 is CASRRGQGKTDTQYF. The DNA for the CDR3 is TGTGCCAGCCGACGGGGACAGGGTAAAACAGATACGCAGTATTTT. This chain links TRBV2 with TRBJ2-3, with TRBD1 matching over 9 bases. The CDR3 consists of 15 residues. Trimming at V came to 8 bases and at J to 3 bases, leaving 9 bases not matched to a gene. Germline V CDR1 and CDR2: SNHLY, FYNNEI.

This clonotype was counted many times. The CDR3: CASSLRAAGEDTQYF. In DNA, the CDR3 is TGCGCCAGCAGCTTGAGGGCAGCGGGAGAAGATACGCAGTATTTT. This rearrangement joins TRBV5-1 to TRBJ2-3; TRBD2 agrees at 8 bases. The CDR3 covers 15 residues. V was clipped by 1 base and J by 5 bases; unmatched bases: 6. Germline V gives CDR1 SGHRS, CDR2 YFSETQ.

This clonotype came up a few times. The chain employs TRBV30 and TRBJ2-2; D is ambiguous. The CDR3 has 10 residues. V lost 5 bases to trimming and J lost 7 bases, with 5 bases between them. CDR1 is GTSNPN and CDR2 is SVGIG in the germline V gene (reference sequence). CDR3 nucleotides: TGTGCCTGGGGGGTCGGGGAGCTGTTTTTT. Translated, it gives CAWGVGELFF.